Below are 18 T cell receptor beta chains sequenced from a single sample in a study of OX40 agonist ivuxolimab in advanced cancers. The method was the immunoSEQ multiplex PCR assay. TCRdb retrieved this table from immuneACCESS and kept in-frame rearrangements only. Not all clones are present; in checked studies, unresolved V genes account for under half, and no reason is known for the remainder. This sample has about 99,000 clones in its table, and about 91% of those were observed once. Jointly, the top ten make up roughly 0.33% of the sample. The material sequenced was CD4+ or CD8+ T cells sorted from blood, taken in a trial of the OX40 agonist ivuxolimab. Receptors were obtained from an adult with an advanced solid tumor such as melanoma, head and neck, liver or kidney cancer.

Points on this clone: The sample contains more than one DNA sequence encoding this CDR3. The chain is built from TRBV18 and TRBJ1-2, with D tentatively TRBD1 (5 bases). The CDR3 contains 13 residues. Germline values: CDR1 KGHSH, CDR2 LQKENI. Trimming removed 3 bases from V and 2 bases from J, with 7 bases in between. The CDR3 bases are TGTGCCAGCTCACCGAGGACAAACTATGGCTACACCTTC. Its translation is CASSPRTNYGYTF.

The chain carries TRBV10-3 and TRBJ2-7; 7 bases are a match to TRBD2. Germline V gene data show CDR1 as ENHRY and CDR2 as SYGVKD. V trimming: 5 bases; J trimming: 4 bases; junction bases outside the gene matches: 5. This CDR3 spans 13 amino acids. The chain's CDR3 is CAISSQGGYEQYF. The CDR3 bases are TGTGCCATCAGTTCTCAGGGAGGGTACGAGCAGTACTTC.

This chain links TRBV11-2 with TRBJ2-1, with D unclear. Germline V gene lookup returns CDR1 SGHAT and CDR2 FQNNGV. With 1 base removed from V and 4 bases from J, the gap between germline ends came to 8 bases. The CDR3 length is 14 residues. The CDR3 coding sequence is TGTGCCAGCAGCTTAGGGACCAAATACAATGAGCAGTTCTTC. Protein sequence: CASSLGTKYNEQFF. The entire variable domain, with the rest obtained from reference TRBV11-2 and TRBJ2-1, is as follows: EAGVAQSPRYKIIEKRQSVAFWCNPISGHATLYWYQQILGQGPKLLIQFQNNGVVDDSQLPKDRFSAERLKGVDSTLKIQPAKLEDSAVYLCASSLGTKYNEQFFGPGTRLTVL.

The V call is TRBV27, the J call TRBJ2-4, with TRBD2 matching 9 bases. This CDR3 is built from 17 residues. Germline CDR1 reads MNHEY; CDR2 reads SMNVEV (reference sequence). V lost 0 bases, J lost 0 bases, and 3 bases stayed unmatched. CDR3 sequence (DNA): TGTGCCAGCAGTTTATCCGCTAGCGGGATAGCCAAAAACATTCAGTACTTC. Protein product: CASSLSASGIAKNIQYF.

The chain recombines TRBV5-1 with TRBJ2-1; TRBD1 might be the D (5 bases). Germline V gives CDR1 SGHRS, CDR2 YFSETQ. This CDR3 region has 16 residues. V lost 2 bases to trimming and J lost 7 bases, with 19 bases between them. The CDR3 loop is CASSFTGQGLINEQFF. The DNA of the CDR3 is TGCGCCAGCAGCTTCACGGGTCAGGGCCTAATAAATGAGCAGTTCTTC.

The chain joins TRBV11-1 to TRBJ2-3; TRBD2 aligns across 8 bases. Germline values: CDR1 SGHAT, CDR2 FQDESV (reference sequence). Trimming at V came to 1 base and at J to 0 bases, leaving 9 bases not matched to a gene. The CDR3 runs to 18 residues. The CDR3 is CASSLDMTSVTSTDTQYF. CDR3 nucleotides: TGTGCCAGCAGCTTAGATATGACTAGCGTGACTAGCACAGATACGCAGTATTTT. Using reference TRBV11-1 and TRBJ2-3 for the parts outside the CDR3, the full variable domain is EAEVAQSPRYKITEKSQAVAFWCDPISGHATLYWYRQILGQGPELLVQFQDESVVDDSQLPKDRFSAERLKGVDSTLKIQPAELGDSAMYLCASSLDMTSVTSTDTQYFGPGTRLTVL.

The rearrangement joins TRBV28 to TRBJ2-7; 11 bases agree with TRBD1. Germline V gene data show CDR1 as MDHEN and CDR2 as SYDVKM. CDR3 length: 15 amino acids. Trimming at V came to 6 bases and at J to 2 bases, leaving 6 bases not matched to a gene. Written as DNA, the CDR3 is TGTGCCAGCAGGGGGACAGGGGGTGGGACCTACGAGCAGTACTTC. It translates to CASRGTGGGTYEQYF.

The V and J genes are TRBV27 and TRBJ2-7; D gene unclear. Germline values: CDR1 MNHEY, CDR2 SMNVEV (reference sequence). There are 13 residues in the CDR3. The germline V and J ends were trimmed by 6 bases and 5 bases, with 14 bases remaining between them. CDR3 nucleotide sequence: TGTGCCAGCAGGAGCCAGTACGACAACGAGCAGTACTTC. This sequence encodes CASRSQYDNEQYF.

The chain is built from TRBV28 and TRBJ1-1, with 10 bases lining up with TRBD1. Germline trimming cut 6 bases from V and 5 bases from J; bases unmatched to any gene: 6. Germline V gives CDR1 MDHEN, CDR2 SYDVKM. The CDR3 is made up of 14 amino acids. The CDR3 sequence is CASRPTGGATEAFF. The CDR3 DNA follows: TGTGCCAGCAGACCGACAGGGGGCGCGACTGAAGCTTTCTTT.

The chain employs TRBV7-9 and TRBJ1-5, with unresolved D. Between the trimmed V and J ends, which lost 5 bases and 6 bases, there was a span of 11 bases. Germline lookup yields CDR1 SEHNR and CDR2 FQNEAQ (reference sequence). The CDR3 totals 13 residues. CDR3 sequence: CASSPAPGQPQHF. For the CDR3, the DNA is TGTGCCAGCAGCCCCGCCCCCGGTCAGCCCCAGCATTTT.

The V gene is TRBV11-2, the J gene TRBJ2-1; a weak D match, TRBD1 (6 bases). This CDR3 is 17 amino acids long. Germline CDR1 and CDR2: SGHAT and FQNNGV. Trimming removed 0 bases from V and 12 bases from J, with 24 bases in between. The CDR3 spells CASSLDNWWGQNSRQFF. The CDR3 nucleotides read TGTGCCAGCAGCTTAGATAATTGGTGGGGGCAGAATTCAAGGCAGTTCTTC.

This sequence joins TRBV29-1 and TRBJ2-5; the D is unclear. This CDR3 region has 13 residues. Germline V lookup: CDR1 SQVTM, CDR2 ANQGSEA. Trimming removed 1 base at V and 2 bases at J, with 8 bases between. As DNA, the CDR3 is TGCAGCGTTGAAGTTGCGTTTCAAGAGACCCAGTACTTC. The encoded protein is CSVEVAFQETQYF.

The J gene is TRBJ1-2, the V gene TRBV7-2, with TRBD1 matching 7 bases. CDR1 SGHTA and CDR2 FQGNSA come from the germline V gene. There are 13 residues in the CDR3. The V and J ends lost 5 bases and 8 bases, in that order; junction bases with no gene match: 8. The DNA of the CDR3 is TGTGCCAGCAGCCCGGACAGGATGGGAGGCTACACCTTC. Protein: CASSPDRMGGYTF.

The chain is built from TRBV7-6 and TRBJ2-1, with 8 positions matching TRBD2. The V and J ends lost 2 bases and 6 bases, in that order; junction bases with no gene match: 6. The CDR3 has 15 amino acids. CDR1 is SGHVS and CDR2 is FNYEAQ in the germline V gene. The CDR3 reads CASSLSAGAINEQFF. The CDR3 DNA reads TGTGCCAGCAGCTTATCAGCGGGAGCGATCAATGAGCAGTTCTTC.

The chain is built from TRBV7-9 and TRBJ1-3; D is unclear. Germline assignment: CDR1 SEHNR and CDR2 FQNEAQ (reference sequence). This CDR3 has 12 residues. V was trimmed by 1 base and J by 4 bases, leaving 2 bases between them. CDR3 in amino acids: CASSLDGNTIYF. CDR3 sequence (DNA): TGTGCCAGCAGCTTAGACGGAAACACCATATATTTT.

This chain connects TRBV7-8 to TRBJ2-7; 11 bases agree with TRBD2. The length of the CDR3 is 15 residues. V was clipped by 2 bases and J by 6 bases; unmatched bases: 6. CDR1 is SGHVS, CDR2 FQNEAQ, per germline. CDR3 sequence reads: CASSLLLAGGREQYF. In DNA form, the CDR3 reads TGTGCCAGCAGCTTACTCCTAGCGGGAGGCCGCGAGCAGTACTTC.

This clone was counted a single time. V is TRBV28 and J is TRBJ2-5, with 12 bases that match TRBD2. J gave up 5 bases and V 3 bases, and 10 bases lay outside the gene matches. The CDR3 extends over 17 amino acids. Germline V lookup: CDR1 MDHEN, CDR2 SYDVKM. CDR3 DNA sequence: TGTGCCAGCAGTTTGATGCAACTAGCGGGAGGTGGGGAGACCCAGTACTTC. Translated: CASSLMQLAGGGETQYF.

The chain links TRBV4-2 to TRBJ2-3; D possibly corresponds to TRBD2 (6 bases). The CDR3 loop spans 17 amino acids. The ends were cut back, 0 bases at V and 0 bases at J, with 13 bases in the middle. CDR1 and CDR2 (germline): LGHNA, YNFKEQ. The DNA for the CDR3 is TGTGCCAGCAGCCAAGATGGAGTAGCGGACAGCACAGATACGCAGTATTTT. It is translated as CASSQDGVADSTDTQYF.